The rows below give T cell receptor beta chains drawn from one sample of a study of beta chain features in type 1 diabetes. Using immunoSEQ multiplex PCR, the repertoire was profiled, and TCRdb retains in-frame clones only, with some absent. The sample shows 150,000 or so clones, roughly 11% of them seen only once. The sample was central memory CD4+ T cells from blood. These receptors were taken from a man aged 18 to 30 in good health. CDR3s include the opening cysteine and the closing phenylalanine or tryptophan. Each record gives: D gene, V gene, clone size, J gene, CDR3 DNA, CDR3 protein. The D gene is left open where the match is weak. Size tells how often a clone was seen (once, few, many) or the class of an expanded clone, and some rows leave it out.

d_gene: .; v_gene: TRBV28; abundance: many; j_gene: TRBJ1-2; CDR3nt: TGTGCCAGCAGTTCCTATGGCTACACCTTC; CDR3aa: CASSSYGYTF
d_gene: .; v_gene: TRBV7-9; abundance: few; j_gene: TRBJ2-1; CDR3nt: TGTGCCAGCAGCGGCCCTTGGAATGAGCAGTTCTTC; CDR3aa: CASSGPWNEQFF
d_gene: .; v_gene: TRBV28; abundance: .; j_gene: TRBJ2-7; CDR3nt: TGTGCCAGCAGTTGGCAGGGGTTCGGCGAGCAGTACTTC; CDR3aa: CASSWQGFGEQYF
d_gene: .; v_gene: TRBV6-6; abundance: few; j_gene: TRBJ2-5; CDR3nt: TGTGCCAGCAGTTTCGGACGCTCGGAGACCCAGTACTTC; CDR3aa: CASSFGRSETQYF
d_gene: .; v_gene: TRBV4-1; abundance: .; j_gene: TRBJ2-3; CDR3nt: TGCGCCAGCAGCCAAATAGGACTCGGCACAGATACGCAGTATTTT; CDR3aa: CASSQIGLGTDTQYF
d_gene: .; v_gene: TRBV28; abundance: many; j_gene: TRBJ2-4; CDR3nt: TGTGCCAGCAGTTTGACAGAGAAGGCCAAAAACATTCAGTACTTC; CDR3aa: CASSLTEKAKNIQYF
d_gene: .; v_gene: TRBV2; abundance: .; j_gene: TRBJ2-7; CDR3nt: TGTGCCAGCCAACAACAGGGCTTCGAGCAGTACTTC; CDR3aa: CASQQQGFEQYF
d_gene: .; v_gene: TRBV27; abundance: .; j_gene: TRBJ2-1; CDR3nt: TGTGCCAGCAGTTTTAAGGGCCCGAGGGTCAATGAGCAGTTCTTC; CDR3aa: CASSFKGPRVNEQFF
d_gene: TRBD1; v_gene: TRBV9; abundance: .; j_gene: TRBJ2-3; CDR3nt: TGTGCCAGCAGCGATCAGGGGGCGAGGACAGATACGCAGTATTTT; CDR3aa: CASSDQGARTDTQYF
d_gene: TRBD1; v_gene: TRBV7-2; abundance: .; j_gene: TRBJ2-3; CDR3nt: TGTGCCAGCCAAGGGACAGTAACAACAGATACGCAGTATTTT; CDR3aa: CASQGTVTTDTQYF
d_gene: .; v_gene: TRBV29-1; abundance: many; j_gene: TRBJ1-2; CDR3nt: TGCAGCGTTGCCACAAGCTATGGCTACACCTTC; CDR3aa: CSVATSYGYTF
d_gene: .; v_gene: TRBV7-2; abundance: .; j_gene: TRBJ1-2; CDR3nt: TGTGCCAGCAGCTTAGGCGGGGATGCCCCCCGTGGCTACACCTTC; CDR3aa: CASSLGGDAPRGYTF
d_gene: TRBD2; v_gene: TRBV9; abundance: .; j_gene: TRBJ2-5; CDR3nt: TGTGCCAGCAGCGTAGCTTCAATAGCGGGAGGGTCCCAAGAGACCCAGTACTTC; CDR3aa: CASSVASIAGGSQETQYF
d_gene: .; v_gene: TRBV4-2; abundance: .; j_gene: TRBJ2-3; CDR3nt: TGTGCCAGCAGCCAAGAGCGCACAGATACGCAGTATTTT; CDR3aa: CASSQERTDTQYF
d_gene: .; v_gene: TRBV25-1; abundance: many; j_gene: TRBJ2-7; CDR3nt: TGTGCCAGCAGTGTCAGGGACGGAAACTACGAGCAGTACTTC; CDR3aa: CASSVRDGNYEQYF
d_gene: .; v_gene: TRBV6-6; abundance: few; j_gene: TRBJ1-5; CDR3nt: TGTGCCAGCAGTGTGGGAGGGGGTCAGCCCCAGCATTTT; CDR3aa: CASSVGGGQPQHF
d_gene: .; v_gene: TRBV11-3; abundance: few; j_gene: TRBJ2-6; CDR3nt: TGTGCCAGCAGCAACGAGTACTCTGGGGCCAACGTCCTGACTTTC; CDR3aa: CASSNEYSGANVLTF
d_gene: .; v_gene: TRBV30; abundance: few; j_gene: TRBJ2-2; CDR3nt: TGTGCCTGGAGGCGGGCCTCGGCCGGGGAGCTGTTTTTT; CDR3aa: CAWRRASAGELFF
d_gene: TRBD1; v_gene: TRBV6-5; abundance: .; j_gene: TRBJ2-7; CDR3nt: TGTGCCAGCAGACGGGACAGGGTCGCGTACTTC; CDR3aa: CASRRDRVAYF
d_gene: TRBD1; v_gene: TRBV9; abundance: .; j_gene: TRBJ2-7; CDR3nt: TGTGCCAGCAGCGTGACAGGGGCCGATGTAGAGCAGTACTTC; CDR3aa: CASSVTGADVEQYF
d_gene: .; v_gene: TRBV30; abundance: few; j_gene: TRBJ1-6; CDR3nt: TGTGCCTGGAGTAGAGGAAATAATTCACCCCTCCACTTT; CDR3aa: CAWSRGNNSPLHF
d_gene: .; v_gene: TRBV18; abundance: medium-sized; j_gene: TRBJ1-3; CDR3nt: TGTGCCAGCTCACGGGAATCTGGAAACACCATATATTTT; CDR3aa: CASSRESGNTIYF
d_gene: TRBD2; v_gene: TRBV5-1; abundance: .; j_gene: TRBJ2-3; CDR3nt: TGCGCCAGCCGTGCAAGCGGGAGGGTAGATACGCAGTATTTT; CDR3aa: CASRASGRVDTQYF
d_gene: .; v_gene: TRBV7-2; abundance: few; j_gene: TRBJ2-3; CDR3nt: TGTGCCAGCAGCTTAGCCCTTAGGCCGGCCCTCACAGATACGCAGTATTTT; CDR3aa: CASSLALRPALTDTQYF
d_gene: .; v_gene: TRBV30; abundance: .; j_gene: TRBJ1-6; CDR3nt: TGTGCCTGGACCGGGAATCAGAATTCACCCCTCCACTTT; CDR3aa: CAWTGNQNSPLHF
d_gene: TRBD1; v_gene: TRBV29-1; abundance: few; j_gene: TRBJ1-2; CDR3nt: TGCAGCGTTGAGCTGCGGACAGGGGGCCTGAACTATGGCTACACCTTC; CDR3aa: CSVELRTGGLNYGYTF
d_gene: .; v_gene: TRBV29-1; abundance: few; j_gene: TRBJ1-1; CDR3nt: TGCAGCGGTCAACGGATCAGGGAGGCAGGTGAAGCTTTCTTT; CDR3aa: CSGQRIREAGEAFF
d_gene: .; v_gene: TRBV29-1; abundance: .; j_gene: TRBJ1-1; CDR3nt: TGCAGCGTCGGGTGGGGGAACACTGAAGCTTTCTTT; CDR3aa: CSVGWGNTEAFF
d_gene: .; v_gene: TRBV5-1; abundance: .; j_gene: TRBJ1-2; CDR3nt: TGCGCCAGCAGGCGTAACCAGGGTGGAAGAGGCTACACCTTC; CDR3aa: CASRRNQGGRGYTF
d_gene: .; v_gene: TRBV19; abundance: few; j_gene: TRBJ1-1; CDR3nt: TGTGCCAGTAGTACGACAGGCCCCATGAACACTGAAGCTTTCTTT; CDR3aa: CASSTTGPMNTEAFF
d_gene: .; v_gene: TRBV6-6; abundance: few; j_gene: TRBJ1-2; CDR3nt: TGTGCCAGCAGTTACTCAACCCAGGGGAGCGGTGGCTACACCTTC; CDR3aa: CASSYSTQGSGGYTF
d_gene: TRBD1; v_gene: TRBV7-2; abundance: few; j_gene: TRBJ2-7; CDR3nt: TGTGCCAGCAGTAAGACAGGGAAGATCGACGAGCAGTACTTC; CDR3aa: CASSKTGKIDEQYF
d_gene: TRBD1; v_gene: TRBV5-1; abundance: few; j_gene: TRBJ2-7; CDR3nt: TGCGCCAGCAGTACAACAGGGGCTGGGAACGAGCAGTACTTC; CDR3aa: CASSTTGAGNEQYF
d_gene: TRBD1; v_gene: TRBV5-7; abundance: few; j_gene: TRBJ2-3; CDR3nt: TGTGCCAGCAGCTTGTTAGGGACAGGGGGCACAGATACGCAGTATTTT; CDR3aa: CASSLLGTGGTDTQYF
d_gene: TRBD1; v_gene: TRBV5-4; abundance: many; j_gene: TRBJ1-6; CDR3nt: TGTGCCAGCAGCTTGGACAGGGGGCGGTCACCCCTCCACTTT; CDR3aa: CASSLDRGRSPLHF
d_gene: .; v_gene: TRBV7-2; abundance: .; j_gene: TRBJ2-1; CDR3nt: TGTGCCAGCAGCGGGGCAGCCCTCATGAATGAGCAGTTCTTC; CDR3aa: CASSGAALMNEQFF
d_gene: .; v_gene: TRBV20-1; abundance: few; j_gene: TRBJ2-1; CDR3nt: TGCAGGGGGACAAATAACAATGAGCAGTTCTTC; CDR3aa: CRGTNNNEQFF
d_gene: TRBD2; v_gene: TRBV4-2; abundance: few; j_gene: TRBJ2-3; CDR3nt: TGTGCCAGCAGCCAAGAACTGACTAGCGGAACGTTCCCAGATACGCAGTATTTT; CDR3aa: CASSQELTSGTFPDTQYF
d_gene: .; v_gene: TRBV29-1; abundance: few; j_gene: TRBJ2-3; CDR3nt: TGCAGCGTTGAGGGAATTGGGGATACGCAGTATTTT; CDR3aa: CSVEGIGDTQYF
d_gene: .; v_gene: TRBV19; abundance: few; j_gene: TRBJ2-1; CDR3nt: TGTGCCAGTAGTATAGCGGGCAATGAGCAGTTCTTC; CDR3aa: CASSIAGNEQFF
d_gene: TRBD1; v_gene: TRBV5-4; abundance: .; j_gene: TRBJ1-5; CDR3nt: TGTGCCAGCAGCGACAGGGCCTCGGGGAGCAATCAGCCCCAGCATTTT; CDR3aa: CASSDRASGSNQPQHF
d_gene: .; v_gene: TRBV29-1; abundance: .; j_gene: TRBJ1-3; CDR3nt: TGCAGCGTTGAGACAAGTGGAAACACCATATATTTT; CDR3aa: CSVETSGNTIYF
d_gene: .; v_gene: TRBV5-6; abundance: .; j_gene: TRBJ1-5; CDR3nt: TGTGCCAGCAGCAGATCAGGGTTCTTGGGACAGCCCCAGCATTTT; CDR3aa: CASSRSGFLGQPQHF
d_gene: .; v_gene: TRBV18; abundance: few; j_gene: TRBJ1-2; CDR3nt: TGTGCCAGCTCACCACTTCAGGGGTCTAGTGGCTACACCTTC; CDR3aa: CASSPLQGSSGYTF
d_gene: .; v_gene: TRBV29-1; abundance: many; j_gene: TRBJ1-1; CDR3nt: TGCAGCGTTGATACGCGACAAATGAACACTGAAGCTTTCTTT; CDR3aa: CSVDTRQMNTEAFF
d_gene: .; v_gene: TRBV30; abundance: .; j_gene: TRBJ1-2; CDR3nt: TGTGCCTCCGGGGCAGGGAGGTATGGCTACACCTTC; CDR3aa: CASGAGRYGYTF
d_gene: TRBD1; v_gene: TRBV6-6; abundance: .; j_gene: TRBJ2-4; CDR3nt: TGTGCCAGTCAGACAGGGGATGCCAAAAACATTCAGTACTTC; CDR3aa: CASQTGDAKNIQYF
d_gene: .; v_gene: TRBV11-2; abundance: few; j_gene: TRBJ2-5; CDR3nt: TGTGCCAGCAGCGGCCGGGTATTCCAAGAGACCCAGTACTTC; CDR3aa: CASSGRVFQETQYF
d_gene: .; v_gene: TRBV29-1; abundance: .; j_gene: TRBJ2-1; CDR3nt: TGCAGCGTTGGGCGGGACGCTGACAATGAGCAGTTCTTC; CDR3aa: CSVGRDADNEQFF
d_gene: .; v_gene: TRBV7-2; abundance: few; j_gene: TRBJ2-7; CDR3nt: TGTGCCAGCAGCCTTGCCACAGGCGAGCAGTACTTC; CDR3aa: CASSLATGEQYF
d_gene: .; v_gene: TRBV15; abundance: few; j_gene: TRBJ2-1; CDR3nt: TGTGCCACCAGCAGAGACATTAGGAGGAATGAGCAGTTCTTC; CDR3aa: CATSRDIRRNEQFF
d_gene: .; v_gene: TRBV30; abundance: many; j_gene: TRBJ2-1; CDR3nt: TGTGCCTGGGCAAAGGGATTGTGGGCCGGGCACAATGAGCAGTTCTTC; CDR3aa: CAWAKGLWAGHNEQFF
d_gene: .; v_gene: TRBV9; abundance: few; j_gene: TRBJ2-2; CDR3nt: TGTGCCAGCAGCCGCTCTGGCCGCTTCAACACCGGGGAGCTGTTTTTT; CDR3aa: CASSRSGRFNTGELFF
d_gene: .; v_gene: TRBV7-3; abundance: few; j_gene: TRBJ2-2; CDR3nt: TGTGCCACGGCGGTAACGAACACCGGGGAGCTGTTTTTT; CDR3aa: CATAVTNTGELFF
d_gene: TRBD1; v_gene: TRBV14; abundance: few; j_gene: TRBJ1-1; CDR3nt: TGTGCCAGCAGCCCCCGACAGGGGAACACTGAAGCTTTCTTT; CDR3aa: CASSPRQGNTEAFF
d_gene: .; v_gene: TRBV18; abundance: many; j_gene: TRBJ2-1; CDR3nt: TGTGCCAGCTCACCAGGTTCAGACAATGAGCAGTTCTTC; CDR3aa: CASSPGSDNEQFF
d_gene: .; v_gene: TRBV4-1; abundance: few; j_gene: TRBJ2-3; CDR3nt: TGCGCCAGCAGCCAAGCCCCGCCGGGACGGGGCACAGATACGCAGTATTTT; CDR3aa: CASSQAPPGRGTDTQYF